This TCR beta chain was retrieved from a study of cytomegalovirus exposure and HLA in healthy donors. PCR used 60 Vbeta primers and 13 Jbeta primers. Libraries were prepared by immunoSEQ multiplex PCR; TCRdb keeps only in-frame clonotypes and omits some of them. The sample contains 40,000 to 55,000 clones, around 73% of which appear only once. Germline CDR1 is MGHRA and CDR2 is YSYEKL. The CDR3 runs 16 residues. Trimming stripped 0 bases from V and 6 bases from J, with 15 bases between. The J gene is TRBJ1-5, the V gene TRBV4-1, with D possibly TRBD1 on 5 matching bases. This clonotype was sampled from a woman younger than 45 in good health and CMV-seronegative. The sequenced sample consisted of PBMCs. The CDR3 nucleotides read TGCGCCAGCAGCCAAGATATGTCGGGGGGTGGTCAGCCCCAGCATTTT. The encoded protein is CASSQDMSGGGQPQHF.